Described below is a single TCR beta chain sequence and its context. This clone was counted a single time. The antigen it binds to is not known. One base away there is no much larger clone; base qualities are not given. This record comes from a study of shared clonotypes between healthy human individuals (dated by TCRdb to the early 2020s). About the full investigation: The cohort included a few men and two women between 18 and 49 years of age. For each donor, CD4 naive and CD4 memory were each run on three plates, CD8 naive on two plates, and CD8 memory on one plate. To estimate repertoire size and how much clonotypes are shared between individuals, the study performed deep sequencing of blood TCR repertoires from a handful of healthy adults. To increase sequencing depth and limit assay-specific biases, different laboratories used diverse techniques to prepare libraries and sequence TCR repertoires. Each donor's leukapheresis produced roughly between roughly 0.85 and 10 billion PBMCs.

What the research found in general, with its limitations: Incomplete sequencing was indicated by rarefaction of sorted-subset datasets, despite the large sequencing depth. The small number of donors limited the genetic and exposure-history diversity represented. Only blood was sampled, and tissue TCR repertoires likely differ from those in blood. Estimated clonotype richness was generally larger for naive than for memory subsets. Higher generation probabilities were observed for clonotypes shared by all four sorted-subset donors than for non-shared clonotypes. Around 5.4% of naive CD4, more than 3% of naive CD8, roughly 2.4% of memory CD4, and around 0.4% of memory CD8 clonotypes were shared across four donors. Based on pairwise subsampling, the degree of clonotype sharing among donors was expected to be affected by sequencing depth.

Using the deep immunoSEQ assay, TCR CDR3 regions were amplified from genomic DNA by multiplex PCR. Extracted genomic DNA from each cell subset was spread evenly across all wells of several immunoSEQ 96-well plates, with each plate serving as a replicate. For sorted subsets, about 200 ng genomic DNA, equal to some 30,000 T cell genomes, was loaded into each replicate PCR. Purified libraries were quantified with a Qubit 3.0 fluorometer, sized on a Bioanalyzer 2100, and re-quantified with the KAPA Library Quantification kit. Every immunoSEQ 96-well plate was sequenced on a separate single-read 150-cycle Illumina NextSeq 550 flow cell. Regarding the original processing steps: Because the immunoSEQ output included only junctional sequences and no quality scores, the filtering could not be the same as the filtering used for full-length reads. Sequences were annotated with PyIR, a Python wrapper for IgBLAST v1.9, using IMGT germline references to assign V/J genes and CDR3. Reads were filtered out if the reads had weak V/J assignments (E-value above 1e-6), no CDR3, stop codons, out-of-frame junctions, or ambiguous translated residues. V3J clonotypes were defined by identical inferred V gene, J gene, and CDR3 amino acid sequence. Percentage overlap between repertoires was computed as shared unique clonotypes divided by the size of the smaller repertoire. Repertoire richness was assessed with RTK rarefaction, the Chao1 estimator, and Recon v2.1 estimates of unobserved clonotypes. OLGA was used to compute generation probabilities for all TCRbeta clonotypes that the gDNA method yielded from four donors. Imported from immuneACCESS, the table was reduced by TCRdb to in-frame sequences with V and J called. These copies leave out some clones; in studies compared against another copy, an unresolved V gene accounts for under half, and the cause of the remainder is not known. V and J calls plus clone size are reproduced from that table; the DNA served to infer D and trimming. The sample includes about 960,000 clones, with approximately 80% observed a single time. The ten largest account for about 1.5% of the sample.

Donors were healthy HIV-negative adults with no recently reported acute infections or vaccinations. Every donor was a Caucasian adult residing in Nashville, Tennessee, USA. CD4+ T cells were enriched by magnetic negative selection, after which naive cells were positively selected on CD45RA and the negative fraction was taken as the memory subset. Blood was obtained by leukapheresis, after which PBMCs were separated by Ficoll-Histopaque density gradient centrifugation and cryopreserved in liquid nitrogen vapor phase. Analytical flow cytometry was used to check the purity and quantity of every magnetically sorted T cell population. From each sorted fraction, genomic DNA was isolated and quantified by UV absorbance on a Nanodrop 2000c. The origin of this receptor is a young man in good health. The sample was memory CD4+ T cells sorted from blood. This sample's cell subset or site label indicates: CD45RA-negative fraction.

The DNA sequence is given as TGTGCCAGCAGTTTATTCCTAACCGGGGAGCTGTTTTTT. The resulting protein is CASSLFLTGELFF. The V gene is TRBV28 and the J gene is TRBJ2-2; confidence is insufficient to name the D gene. The CDR3 contains 13 residues, cysteine and phenylalanine counted. The retained sequence is limited to the CDR3, 39 bases, with the frame set at the first base. V is cut by 1 base and J by 5 bases, and the space between the germline ends is 5 bases. In the germline V gene, CDR1 corresponds to MDHEN and CDR2 to SYDVKM.